This T cell receptor (beta chain) originates from a study of blood T cell repertoires in COVID-19. On the study more broadly: Acute and convalescent COVID-19 specimens originated in the United States, Italy and Spain.

Germline assignment: CDR1 MDHEN and CDR2 SYDVKM. This CDR3 is built from 13 residues. V was trimmed by 5 bases and J by 2 bases, leaving 10 bases between them. The table lists this clone with a few counts. Sequenced by immunoSEQ multiplex PCR; TCRdb stores in-frame clones only, minus some. This table holds approximately 290,000 clones, approximately 85% found once. This rearrangement joins TRBV28 to TRBJ2-7; perhaps TRBD2 as D (5 bases). Specimen: peripheral blood. This receptor was taken from a human donor with COVID-19, enrolled during active disease. The donor label of this sample is uncertain. The CDR3 bases are TGTGCCAGCAGTCAGCGGAGCCCCTACGAGCAGTACTTC. This gives the protein CASSQRSPYEQYF.